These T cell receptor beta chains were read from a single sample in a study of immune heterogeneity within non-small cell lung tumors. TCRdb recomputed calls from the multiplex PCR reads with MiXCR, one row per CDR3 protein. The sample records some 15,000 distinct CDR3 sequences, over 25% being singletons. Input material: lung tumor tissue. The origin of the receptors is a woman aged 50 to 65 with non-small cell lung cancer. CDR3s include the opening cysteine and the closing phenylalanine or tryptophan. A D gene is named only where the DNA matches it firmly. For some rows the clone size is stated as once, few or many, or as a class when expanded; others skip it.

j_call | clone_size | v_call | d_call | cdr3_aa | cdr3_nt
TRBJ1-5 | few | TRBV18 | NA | CASSPGRDQPQHF | TGTGCCAGCTCACCCGGCAGGGATCAGCCCCAGCATTTT
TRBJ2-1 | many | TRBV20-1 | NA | CSARLGGSGWNEQFF | TGCAGTGCAAGACTAGGGGGGAGTGGTTGGAATGAGCAGTTCTTC
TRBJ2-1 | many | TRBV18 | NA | CASSAGQRNLYNEQFF | TGTGCCAGCTCGGCGGGACAGAGAAACCTCTACAATGAGCAGTTCTTC
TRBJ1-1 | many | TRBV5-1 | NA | CASSLAGQRPEAFF | TGCGCCAGCAGCTTGGCGGGACAACGCCCTGAAGCTTTCTTT
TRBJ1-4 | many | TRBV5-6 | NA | CASSLRTAVNEKLFF | TGTGCCAGCAGCTTGAGGACAGCCGTGAATGAAAAACTGTTTTTT
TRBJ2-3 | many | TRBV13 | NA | CASSPGSTDTQYF | TGTGCCAGCAGCCCAGGAAGCACAGATACGCAGTATTTT
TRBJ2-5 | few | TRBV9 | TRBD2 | CASSVALGAGEETQYF | TGTGCCAGCAGCGTAGCTCTTGGGGCGGGGGAAGAGACCCAGTACTTC
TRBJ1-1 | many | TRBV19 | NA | CASSGNTEAFF | TGTGCCAGTAGTGGCAACACTGAAGCTTTCTTT
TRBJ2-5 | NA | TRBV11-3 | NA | CARSQMGQEETQYF | TGTGCCAGAAGCCAGATGGGACAAGAAGAGACCCAGTACTTC
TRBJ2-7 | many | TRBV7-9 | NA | CASSSRGGYEQYF | TGTGCCAGCAGCTCGAGAGGCGGCTACGAGCAGTACTTC
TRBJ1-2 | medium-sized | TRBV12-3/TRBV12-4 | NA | CASSWQGSYGYTF | TGTGCCAGCAGTTGGCAGGGAAGCTATGGCTACACCTTC
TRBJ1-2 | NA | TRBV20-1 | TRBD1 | CSALGQGGGNYGYTF | TGCAGTGCTCTTGGACAGGGTGGGGGTAACTATGGCTACACCTTC
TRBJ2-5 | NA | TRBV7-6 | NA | CASSFLQGETQYF | TGTGCCAGCAGCTTCCTTCAGGGAGAGACCCAGTACTTC
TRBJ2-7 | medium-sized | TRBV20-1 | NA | CSVTRSYEQYF | TGCAGTGTGACTCGCTCCTACGAGCAGTACTTC
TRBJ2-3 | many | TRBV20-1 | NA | CSAKDRYRDIYTDTQYF | TGCAGTGCTAAAGACCGCTACCGGGACATATACACAGATACGCAGTATTTT
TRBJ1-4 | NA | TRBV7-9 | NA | CASSLVGTDEKLFF | TGTGCCAGCAGCTTAGTTGGGACGGATGAAAAACTGTTTTTT
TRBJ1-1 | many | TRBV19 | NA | CASRSVGAVHTEAFF | TGTGCCAGTAGAAGTGTGGGGGCGGTCCACACTGAAGCTTTCTTT
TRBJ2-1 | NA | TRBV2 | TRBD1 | CASSESGQGWEQFF | TGTGCCAGCAGTGAAAGCGGACAGGGGTGGGAGCAGTTCTTC
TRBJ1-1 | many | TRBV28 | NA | CASSLWRLNTEAFF | TGTGCCAGCAGTTTATGGAGGCTGAACACTGAAGCTTTCTTT
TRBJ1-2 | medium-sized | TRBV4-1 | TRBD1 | CASSQDWGTGGADGYTF | TGCGCCAGCAGCCAAGATTGGGGGACAGGGGGCGCGGATGGCTACACCTTC
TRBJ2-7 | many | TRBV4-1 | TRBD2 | CASSPVTSGRYEQYF | TGCGCCAGCAGCCCTGTGACTAGCGGGAGATACGAGCAGTACTTC
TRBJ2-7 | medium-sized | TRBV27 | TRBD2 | CASIDTSGDPTYEQYF | TGTGCCAGCATCGACACTAGCGGGGACCCTACCTACGAGCAGTACTTC
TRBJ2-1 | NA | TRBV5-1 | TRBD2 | CASSLGLAGYNEQFF | TGCGCCAGCAGCTTGGGACTAGCGGGTTACAATGAGCAGTTCTTC
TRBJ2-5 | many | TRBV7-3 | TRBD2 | CASSLTAGLADSETQYF | TGTGCCAGCAGCCTAACGGCGGGACTAGCGGACTCAGAGACCCAGTACTTC
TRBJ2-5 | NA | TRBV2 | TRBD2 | CASESGGGLETQYF | TGTGCCAGCGAAAGCGGGGGGGGGCTTGAGACCCAGTACTTC
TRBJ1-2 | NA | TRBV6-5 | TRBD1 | CASSYQPGQSYGYTF | TGTGCCAGCAGTTATCAACCGGGACAGAGCTATGGCTACACCTTC
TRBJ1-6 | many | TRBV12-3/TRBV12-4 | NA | CASSVAFLSPLHF | TGTGCCAGCAGTGTAGCATTTCTCTCACCCCTCCACTTT
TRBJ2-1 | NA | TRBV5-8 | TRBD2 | CASSSGGGSYNEQFF | TGTGCCAGCAGCAGTGGGGGGGGTTCCTACAATGAGCAGTTCTTC
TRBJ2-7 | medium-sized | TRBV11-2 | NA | CASSPIRGTSYEQYF | TGTGCCAGCAGCCCCATAAGGGGAACTTCCTACGAGCAGTACTTC
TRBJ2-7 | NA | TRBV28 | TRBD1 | CASRTGGLNEQYF | TGTGCCAGCCGGACAGGGGGACTCAACGAGCAGTACTTC
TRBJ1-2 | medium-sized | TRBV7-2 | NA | CASSLAPGSSGYTF | TGTGCCAGCAGCTTAGCGCCGGGCAGCTCTGGCTACACCTTC
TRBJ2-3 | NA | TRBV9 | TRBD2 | CASSETSGGFSTDTQYF | TGTGCCAGCAGCGAAACTAGCGGGGGCTTCAGCACAGATACGCAGTATTTT
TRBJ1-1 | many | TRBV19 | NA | CASSVKTGNTEAFF | TGTGCCAGTAGTGTCAAGACCGGGAACACTGAAGCTTTCTTT
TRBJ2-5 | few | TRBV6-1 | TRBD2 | CASSVLAGGSETQYF | TGTGCCAGCAGCGTACTAGCGGGAGGTTCAGAGACCCAGTACTTC
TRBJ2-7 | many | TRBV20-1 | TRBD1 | CSARDADRGISYEQYF | TGCAGTGCTAGAGATGCGGACAGGGGAATCTCCTACGAGCAGTACTTC
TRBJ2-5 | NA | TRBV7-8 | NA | CASSAGRSLQTQYF | TGTGCCAGCAGCGCTGGACGAAGCCTTCAGACCCAGTACTTC
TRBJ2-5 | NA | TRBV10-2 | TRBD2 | CASSEWERGGLAETQYF | TGCGCCAGCAGTGAGTGGGAGCGGGGGGGCCTCGCGGAGACCCAGTACTTC
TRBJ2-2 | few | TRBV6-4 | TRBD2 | CASSILSGRGTGELFF | TGTGCCAGCAGTATCCTGAGCGGGAGGGGAACCGGGGAGCTGTTTTTT
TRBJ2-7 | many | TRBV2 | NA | CASSEAPPPSKYEQYF | TGTGCCAGCAGTGAAGCGCCCCCGCCCAGTAAATACGAGCAGTACTTC
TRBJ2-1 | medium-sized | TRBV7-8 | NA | CASSSQGPNEQFF | TGTGCCAGCAGCTCCCAGGGGCCCAATGAGCAGTTCTTC
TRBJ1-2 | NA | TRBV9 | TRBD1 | CASSARDRGFGNTF | TGTGCCAGCAGCGCCCGGGACAGGGGATTCGGAAACACCTTC
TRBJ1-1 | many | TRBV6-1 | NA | CASRRVGARTEAFF | TGTGCCAGCCGCCGGGTGGGGGCGCGCACTGAAGCTTTCTTT
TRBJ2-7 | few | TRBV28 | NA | CASIRLGTAYEQYF | TGTGCCAGCATTCGACTCGGGACTGCGTACGAGCAGTACTTC
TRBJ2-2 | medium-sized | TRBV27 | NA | CASSSRATGELFF | TGTGCCAGCAGTTCCCGGGCGACCGGGGAGCTGTTTTTT
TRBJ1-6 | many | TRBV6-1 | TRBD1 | CASETGANSPLHF | TGTGCCAGCGAGACAGGGGCGAATTCACCCCTCCACTTT
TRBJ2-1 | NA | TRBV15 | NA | CATSRGRQEIYNEQFF | TGTGCCACCAGCAGAGGTAGACAGGAGATATACAATGAGCAGTTCTTC
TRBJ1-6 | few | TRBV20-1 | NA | CSARDLDSPLHF | TGCAGTGCTAGAGATCTGGATTCACCCCTCCACTTT
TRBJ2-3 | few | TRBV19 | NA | CASRSGGAGTDTQYF | TGTGCCAGTAGATCGGGGGGCGCGGGCACAGATACGCAGTATTTT
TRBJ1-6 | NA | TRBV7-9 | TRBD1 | CASSLVGQDSPLHF | TGTGCCAGCAGCTTAGTTGGACAGGATTCACCCCTCCACTTT
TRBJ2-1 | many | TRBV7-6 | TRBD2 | CASSLVAGGPRHNEQFF | TGTGCCAGCAGCTTAGTTGCGGGAGGGCCCCGCCACAATGAGCAGTTCTTC
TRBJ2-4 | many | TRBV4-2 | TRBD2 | CASSEGTSGAYIQYF | TGTGCCAGCAGCGAAGGGACTAGCGGGGCGTACATTCAGTACTTC
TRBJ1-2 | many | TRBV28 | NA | CASSLPGANYGYTF | TGTGCCAGCAGTTTACCGGGAGCTAACTATGGCTACACCTTC
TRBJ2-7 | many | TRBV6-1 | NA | CASSYRDNGAYEQYF | TGTGCCAGCAGTTACCGGGACAACGGGGCCTACGAGCAGTACTTC
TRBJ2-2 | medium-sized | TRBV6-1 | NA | CAGAWDVENTGELFF | TGTGCCGGGGCTTGGGACGTAGAGAACACCGGGGAGCTGTTTTTT
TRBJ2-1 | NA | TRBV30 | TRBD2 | CAWSGLAVWQHNEQFF | TGTGCCTGGAGCGGACTAGCGGTATGGCAACACAATGAGCAGTTCTTC